Each of the 14 T cell receptor beta chains below was sequenced from the same sample in a study of blood T cell repertoires in COVID-19. Sequencing used immunoSEQ multiplex PCR; TCRdb keeps in-frame clones, though not all of them. The sample records around 170,000 clones, around 89% being singletons. Sequencing was carried out using peripheral blood. The receptors shown here come from a man in his 60s with acute or convalescent COVID-19.

The rearrangement uses TRBV24-1 and TRBJ2-3; weak D call: TRBD2 (7 bases). The CDR3 sequence is 15 residues long. The germline V and J ends were trimmed by 3 bases and 6 bases, with 15 bases remaining between them. Per the germline V gene, CDR1 is KGHDR and CDR2 is SFDVKD. The CDR3 DNA reads as TGTGCCACCAGTGATCCTCCGGCGGGGGCCGATACGCAGTATTTT. Translated, it gives CATSDPPAGADTQYF.

The J gene is TRBJ2-1, the V gene TRBV7-9; TRBD1 is a possible D gene (8 bases). V was pared by 8 bases and J by 6 bases, with 23 bases between. CDR3 length equals 16 residues. Germline V gene lookup returns CDR1 SEHNR and CDR2 FQNEAQ (reference sequence). The chain's CDR3 is CASGGRDRLGVNEQFF. The DNA of the CDR3 is TGTGCCAGCGGGGGGAGGGACAGGCTCGGCGTCAATGAGCAGTTCTTC. Full variable domain (remainder filled in from reference TRBV7-9 and TRBJ2-1): DTGVSQNPRHKITKRGQNVTFRCDPISEHNRLYWYRQTLGQGPEFLTYFQNEAQLEKSRLLSDRFSAERPKGSFSTLEIQRTEQGDSAMYLCASGGRDRLGVNEQFFGPGTRLTVL.

This chain links TRBV10-3 with TRBJ2-7; possibly TRBD2 for D (5 bases). In germline, CDR1 is ENHRY, CDR2 SYGVKD. V dropped 2 bases and J dropped 3 bases, with 17 bases sitting between them. The CDR3 extends over 16 amino acids. In DNA form, the CDR3 reads TGTGCCATCAGTGAGGGGTTAGAGGACTTGGGCTACGAGCAGTACTTC. Its translation is CAISEGLEDLGYEQYF.

V and J are TRBV5-5 and TRBJ1-5; the D gene is possibly TRBD1 (5 bases). The germline V gene encodes CDR1 SGHKS and CDR2 YYEKEE (reference sequence). The CDR3 sequence is 14 residues long. V was clipped by 4 bases and J by 7 bases, with 15 bases between them. The CDR3 DNA sequence: TGTGCCAGCAGCCCAGGGCTGGACGGGCAGCCCCAGCATTTT. Amino acids: CASSPGLDGQPQHF.

CDR3 sequence: CASGASGGFTDTQYF. For the CDR3, the DNA is TGCGCCAGCGGTGCGAGCGGGGGGTTCACAGATACGCAGTATTTT. The chain is built from TRBV10-1 and TRBJ2-3; 9 bases match TRBD2. There are 15 residues in the CDR3. V gave up 8 bases and J gave up 2 bases; unmatched junction bases: 8. Germline V gives CDR1 WNHNN, CDR2 SYGVQD (reference sequence).

This clone was counted a single time. The CDR3: CASSLGQGEDNEQFF. In DNA form, the CDR3 reads TGTGCCAGCAGCTTGGGTCAGGGGGAGGACAATGAGCAGTTCTTC. The rearrangement links TRBV5-4 to TRBJ2-1; weak D call: TRBD1 (7 bases). This CDR3 comprises 15 residues. Trimming cost V 0 bases and J 5 bases, with 12 bases left between them. Germline V gene sequence: CDR1 SGHNT, CDR2 YYREEE (reference sequence).

The chain is built from TRBV7-6 and TRBJ2-2; a weak D match, TRBD1 (6 bases). CDR1 is SGHVS and CDR2 is FNYEAQ in the germline V gene. This CDR3 has 14 residues. V was shortened by 5 bases and J by 5 bases, with 12 bases between the two germline ends. The CDR3 DNA reads TGTGCCAGCAGCACCACAGGGATTACCGGGGAGCTGTTTTTT. Protein: CASSTTGITGELFF.

The chain carries TRBV11-3 and TRBJ2-4; 7 bases agree with TRBD2. This CDR3 is built from 15 residues. The germline V gene encodes CDR1 SGHNT and CDR2 YENEEA. V shed 1 base and J 7 bases; nucleotides not matched to a gene: 7. The CDR3 sequence is CASSLAFGGRNIQYF. For the CDR3, the DNA is TGTGCCAGCAGCTTAGCGTTCGGGGGGAGGAACATTCAGTACTTC.

The chain is built from TRBV10-3 and TRBJ2-5; 7 nucleotides align to TRBD2. The CDR3 consists of 13 residues. The V gene's germline CDR1 is ENHRY and CDR2 SYGVKD. The V and J ends lost 7 bases and 2 bases, in that order; junction bases with no gene match: 4. In DNA, the CDR3 is TGTGCCATCAAAGGAGCGGGACAAGAGACCCAGTACTTC. Protein: CAIKGAGQETQYF.

The chain carries TRBV5-1 and TRBJ2-5; D might be TRBD1 (5 bases). V was cut by 0 bases and J by 5 bases, with 11 bases left in between. This CDR3 is 14 amino acids long. Germline CDR1 reads SGHRS; CDR2 reads YFSETQ. CDR3 sequence: CASSLGRAWETQYF. In DNA, the CDR3 is TGCGCCAGCAGCTTGGGCAGGGCATGGGAGACCCAGTACTTC.

This rearrangement joins TRBV7-3 to TRBJ2-3; no clear D gene. Trimming cost V 4 bases and J 2 bases, with 10 bases left between them. The V gene's germline CDR1 is SGHTA and CDR2 FQGTGA. CDR3 length equals 14 residues. This CDR3 is CASSYPGFTDTQYF. DNA of the CDR3: TGTGCCAGCAGCTACCCCGGGTTCACAGATACGCAGTATTTT.

The rearrangement joins TRBV3-1 (or the pseudogene TRBV3-2) to TRBJ1-1; 7 bases are a match to TRBD1. The CDR3 is made up of 14 amino acids. The V and J ends lost 0 bases and 5 bases, in that order; junction bases with no gene match: 3. CDR1 and CDR2 from the germline V gene are LGHDT and YNNKEL (reference sequence). The CDR3: CASSQEQGRTEAFF. CDR3 nucleotide sequence: TGTGCCAGCAGCCAAGAACAGGGGAGGACTGAAGCTTTCTTT.

This chain connects TRBV4-1 to TRBJ1-4; 10 nucleotides line up with TRBD1. This CDR3 has 16 amino acids. The germline CDR1 and CDR2 sequences are MGHRA and YSYEKL. With V trimmed by 1 base and J by 5 bases, 4 bases remained unmatched. Written as DNA, the CDR3 is TGCGCCAGCAGCCAAGGACCGGGACAGGGGAATGAAAAACTGTTTTTT. Protein: CASSQGPGQGNEKLFF.

The chain has TRBV6-5 and TRBJ1-5; D may be TRBD1 (6 bases). In germline, CDR1 is MNHEY, CDR2 SVGAGI. V shed 4 bases and J shed 0 bases, with 10 bases lying between them. The CDR3 totals 15 residues. CDR3 residues: CASSSTGHSNQPQHF. In DNA, the CDR3 is TGTGCCAGCAGTTCTACAGGGCATAGCAATCAGCCCCAGCATTTT.